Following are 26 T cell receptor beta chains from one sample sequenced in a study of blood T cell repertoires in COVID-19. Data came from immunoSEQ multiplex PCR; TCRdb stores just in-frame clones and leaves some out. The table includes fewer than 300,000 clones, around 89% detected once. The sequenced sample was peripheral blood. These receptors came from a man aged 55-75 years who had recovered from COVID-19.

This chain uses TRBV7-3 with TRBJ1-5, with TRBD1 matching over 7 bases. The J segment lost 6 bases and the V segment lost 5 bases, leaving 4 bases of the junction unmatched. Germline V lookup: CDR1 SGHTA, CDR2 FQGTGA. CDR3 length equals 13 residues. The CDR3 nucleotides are TGTGCCAGCAGCCCCGACAGGGCTCAGCCCCAGCATTTT. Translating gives CASSPDRAQPQHF.

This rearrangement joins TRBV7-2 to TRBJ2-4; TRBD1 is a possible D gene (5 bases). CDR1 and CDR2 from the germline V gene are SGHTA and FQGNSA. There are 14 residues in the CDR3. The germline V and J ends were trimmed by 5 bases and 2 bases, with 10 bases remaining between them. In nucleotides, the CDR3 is TGTGCCAGCAGCGGTCAGGGTTCCAAAAACATTCAGTACTTC. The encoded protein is CASSGQGSKNIQYF.

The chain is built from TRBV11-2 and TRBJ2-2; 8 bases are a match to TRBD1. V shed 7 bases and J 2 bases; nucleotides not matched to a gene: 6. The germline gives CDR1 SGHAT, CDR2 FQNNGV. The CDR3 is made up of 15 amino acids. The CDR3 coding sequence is TGTGCCAGCACCAGACAGGGGATTAACACCGGGGAGCTGTTTTTT. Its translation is CASTRQGINTGELFF.

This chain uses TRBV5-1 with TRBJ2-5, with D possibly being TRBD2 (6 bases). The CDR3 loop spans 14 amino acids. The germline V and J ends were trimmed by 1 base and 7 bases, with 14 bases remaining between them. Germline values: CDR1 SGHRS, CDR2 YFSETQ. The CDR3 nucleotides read TGCGCCAGCAGCTTGACGACTAGTCGGTCGACCCAGTACTTC. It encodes CASSLTTSRSTQYF.

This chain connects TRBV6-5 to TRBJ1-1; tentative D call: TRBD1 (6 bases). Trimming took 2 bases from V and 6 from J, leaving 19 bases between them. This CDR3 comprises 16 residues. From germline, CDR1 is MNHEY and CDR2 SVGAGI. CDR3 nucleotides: TGTGCCAGCAGTTACCGGCAGGGGACGCGAGCTCCTGAAGCTTTCTTT. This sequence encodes CASSYRQGTRAPEAFF.

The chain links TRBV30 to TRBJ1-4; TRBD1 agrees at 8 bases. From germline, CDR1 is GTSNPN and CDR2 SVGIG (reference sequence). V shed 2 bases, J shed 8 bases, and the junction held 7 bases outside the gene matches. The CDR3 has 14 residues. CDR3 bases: TGTGCCTGGAGTACAGGGGGATCGGTAGAAAAACTGTTTTTT. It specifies CAWSTGGSVEKLFF.

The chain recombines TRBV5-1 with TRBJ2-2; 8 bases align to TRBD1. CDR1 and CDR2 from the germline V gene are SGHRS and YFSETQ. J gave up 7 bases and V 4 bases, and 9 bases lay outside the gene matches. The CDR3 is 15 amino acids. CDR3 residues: CASSPAGGDFGELFF. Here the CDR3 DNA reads TGCGCCAGCAGCCCAGCAGGGGGCGATTTCGGGGAGCTGTTTTTT. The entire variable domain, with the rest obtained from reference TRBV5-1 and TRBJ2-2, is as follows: KAGVTQTPRYLIKTRGQQVTLSCSPISGHRSVSWYQQTPGQGLQFLFEYFSETQRNKGNFPGRFSGRQFSNSRSEMNVSTLELGDSALYLCASSPAGGDFGELFFGEGSRLTVL.

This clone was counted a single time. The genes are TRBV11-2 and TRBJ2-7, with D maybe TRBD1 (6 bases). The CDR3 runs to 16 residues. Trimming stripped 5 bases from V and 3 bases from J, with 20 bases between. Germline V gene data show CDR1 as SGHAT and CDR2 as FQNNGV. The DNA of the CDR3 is TGTGCCAGCAGCCCCGGCAGGAGCCAGGGGCTCTACGAGCAGTACTTC. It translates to CASSPGRSQGLYEQYF.

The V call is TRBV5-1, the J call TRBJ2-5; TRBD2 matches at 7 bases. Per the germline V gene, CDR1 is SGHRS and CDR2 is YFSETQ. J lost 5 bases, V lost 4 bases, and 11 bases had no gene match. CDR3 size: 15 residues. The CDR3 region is CASSSTSAPRETQYF. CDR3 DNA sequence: TGCGCCAGCAGCAGTACTAGCGCACCACGGGAGACCCAGTACTTC.

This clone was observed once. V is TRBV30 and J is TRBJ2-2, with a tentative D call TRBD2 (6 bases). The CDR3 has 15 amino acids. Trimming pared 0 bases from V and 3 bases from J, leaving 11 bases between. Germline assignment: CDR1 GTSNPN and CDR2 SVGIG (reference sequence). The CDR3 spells CAWSVSGVDTGELFF. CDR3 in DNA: TGTGCCTGGAGTGTCTCGGGGGTTGACACCGGGGAGCTGTTTTTT.

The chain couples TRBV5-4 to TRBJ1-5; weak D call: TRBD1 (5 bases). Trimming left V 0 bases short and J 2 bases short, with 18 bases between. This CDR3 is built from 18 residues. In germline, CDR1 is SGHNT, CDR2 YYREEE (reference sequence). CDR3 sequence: CASSLDHAGIGGNQPQHF. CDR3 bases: TGTGCCAGCAGCTTGGATCATGCAGGGATTGGTGGCAATCAGCCCCAGCATTTT.

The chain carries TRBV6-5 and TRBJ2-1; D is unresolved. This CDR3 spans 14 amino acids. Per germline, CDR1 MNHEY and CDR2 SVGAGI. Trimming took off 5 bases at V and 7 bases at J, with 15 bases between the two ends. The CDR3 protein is CASSPTHETNEQFF. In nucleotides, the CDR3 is TGTGCCAGCAGTCCTACCCATGAAACGAATGAGCAGTTCTTC.

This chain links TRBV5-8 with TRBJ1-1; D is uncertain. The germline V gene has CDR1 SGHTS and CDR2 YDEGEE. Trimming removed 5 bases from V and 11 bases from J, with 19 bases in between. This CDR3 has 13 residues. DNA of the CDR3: TGTGCCAGCAGTAACCGCCCGAGGGATGTGGCTTTCTTT. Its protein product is CASSNRPRDVAFF.

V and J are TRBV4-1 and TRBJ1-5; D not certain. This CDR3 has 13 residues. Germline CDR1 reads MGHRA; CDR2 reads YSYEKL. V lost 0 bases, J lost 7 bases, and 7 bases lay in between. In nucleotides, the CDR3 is TGCGCCAGCAGCCAAGAACGAGGGCAGCCCCAGCATTTT. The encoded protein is CASSQERGQPQHF.

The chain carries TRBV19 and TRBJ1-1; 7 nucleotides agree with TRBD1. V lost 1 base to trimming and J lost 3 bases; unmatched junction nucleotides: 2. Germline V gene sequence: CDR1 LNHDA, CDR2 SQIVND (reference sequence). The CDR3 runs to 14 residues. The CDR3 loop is CASSIGQGYTEAFF. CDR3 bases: TGTGCCAGTAGTATAGGACAGGGCTACACTGAAGCTTTCTTT. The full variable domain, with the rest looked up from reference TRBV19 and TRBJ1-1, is DGGITQSPKYLFRKEGQNVTLSCEQNLNHDAMYWYRQDPGQGLRLIYYSQIVNDFQKGDIAEGYSVSREKKESFPLTVTSAQKNPTAFYLCASSIGQGYTEAFFGQGTRLTVV.

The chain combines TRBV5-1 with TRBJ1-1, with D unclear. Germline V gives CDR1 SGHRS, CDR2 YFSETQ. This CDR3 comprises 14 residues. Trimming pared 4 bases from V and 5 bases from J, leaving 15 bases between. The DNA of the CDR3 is TGCGCCAGCAGCCTCCCGGGAGAGCCGACTGAAGCTTTCTTT. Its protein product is CASSLPGEPTEAFF.

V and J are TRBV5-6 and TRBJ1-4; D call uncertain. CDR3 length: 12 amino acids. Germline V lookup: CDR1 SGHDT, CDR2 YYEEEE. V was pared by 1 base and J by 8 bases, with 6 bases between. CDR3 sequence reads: CASSLRREKLFF. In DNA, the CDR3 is TGTGCCAGCAGCTTGCGGCGGGAAAAACTGTTTTTT.

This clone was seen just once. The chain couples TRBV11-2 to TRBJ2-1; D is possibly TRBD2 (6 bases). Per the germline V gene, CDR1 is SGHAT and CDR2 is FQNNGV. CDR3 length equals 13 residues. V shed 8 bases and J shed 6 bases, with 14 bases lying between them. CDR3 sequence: CASGNGGFNEQFF. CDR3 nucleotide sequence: TGTGCCAGCGGCAACGGGGGTTTCAATGAGCAGTTCTTC.

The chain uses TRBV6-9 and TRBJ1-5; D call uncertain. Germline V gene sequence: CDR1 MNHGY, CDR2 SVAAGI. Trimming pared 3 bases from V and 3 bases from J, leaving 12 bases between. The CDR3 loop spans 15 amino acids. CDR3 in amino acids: CASSYEGATNQPQHF. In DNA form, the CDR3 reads TGTGCCAGCAGTTACGAGGGAGCAACCAATCAGCCCCAGCATTTT.

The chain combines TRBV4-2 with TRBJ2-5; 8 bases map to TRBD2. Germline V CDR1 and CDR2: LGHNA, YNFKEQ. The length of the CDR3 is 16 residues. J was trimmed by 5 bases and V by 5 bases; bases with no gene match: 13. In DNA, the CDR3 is TGTGCCAGCAGCTTGGAACGGGGGGGGCTGGGTGAGACCCAGTACTTC. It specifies CASSLERGGLGETQYF.

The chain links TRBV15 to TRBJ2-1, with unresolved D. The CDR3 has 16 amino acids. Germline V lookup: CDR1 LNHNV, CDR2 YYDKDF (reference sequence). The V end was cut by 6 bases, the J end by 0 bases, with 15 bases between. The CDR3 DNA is TGTGCCACCAGTCGAGGATCACAATTCTCCTACAATGAGCAGTTCTTC. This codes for CATSRGSQFSYNEQFF.

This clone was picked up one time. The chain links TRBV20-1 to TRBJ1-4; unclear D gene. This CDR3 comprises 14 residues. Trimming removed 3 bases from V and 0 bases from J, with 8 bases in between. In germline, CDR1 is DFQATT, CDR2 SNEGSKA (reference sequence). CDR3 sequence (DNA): TGCAGTGCTAGTTCTCCCGCAACTAATGAAAAACTGTTTTTT. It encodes CSASSPATNEKLFF.

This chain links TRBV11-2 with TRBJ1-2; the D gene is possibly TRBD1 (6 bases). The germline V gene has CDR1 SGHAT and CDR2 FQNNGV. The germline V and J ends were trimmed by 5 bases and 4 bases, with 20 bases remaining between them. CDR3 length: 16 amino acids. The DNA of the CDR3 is TGTGCCAGCAGCCGCCGGGACACTATCTTTGGCTATGGCTACACCTTC. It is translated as CASSRRDTIFGYGYTF.

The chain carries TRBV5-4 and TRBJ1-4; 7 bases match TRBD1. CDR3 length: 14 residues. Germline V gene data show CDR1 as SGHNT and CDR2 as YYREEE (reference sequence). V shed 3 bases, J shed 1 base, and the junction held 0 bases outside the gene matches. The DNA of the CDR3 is TGTGCCAGCAGCTACAGGGGAACTAATGAAAAACTGTTTTTT. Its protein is CASSYRGTNEKLFF.

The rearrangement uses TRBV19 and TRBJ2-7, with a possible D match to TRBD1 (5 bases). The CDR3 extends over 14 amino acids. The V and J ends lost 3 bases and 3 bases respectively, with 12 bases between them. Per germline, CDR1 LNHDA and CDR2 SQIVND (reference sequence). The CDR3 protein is CASSMAVGDYEQYF. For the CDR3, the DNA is TGTGCCAGTAGTATGGCGGTAGGGGACTACGAGCAGTACTTC.

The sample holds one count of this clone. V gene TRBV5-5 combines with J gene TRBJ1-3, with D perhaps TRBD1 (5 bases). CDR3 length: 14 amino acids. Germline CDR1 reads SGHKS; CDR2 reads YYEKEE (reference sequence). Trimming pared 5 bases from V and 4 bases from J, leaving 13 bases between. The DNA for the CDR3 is TGTGCCAGCAGGATAGGGGTACCAGGAAACACCATATATTTT. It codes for CASRIGVPGNTIYF.